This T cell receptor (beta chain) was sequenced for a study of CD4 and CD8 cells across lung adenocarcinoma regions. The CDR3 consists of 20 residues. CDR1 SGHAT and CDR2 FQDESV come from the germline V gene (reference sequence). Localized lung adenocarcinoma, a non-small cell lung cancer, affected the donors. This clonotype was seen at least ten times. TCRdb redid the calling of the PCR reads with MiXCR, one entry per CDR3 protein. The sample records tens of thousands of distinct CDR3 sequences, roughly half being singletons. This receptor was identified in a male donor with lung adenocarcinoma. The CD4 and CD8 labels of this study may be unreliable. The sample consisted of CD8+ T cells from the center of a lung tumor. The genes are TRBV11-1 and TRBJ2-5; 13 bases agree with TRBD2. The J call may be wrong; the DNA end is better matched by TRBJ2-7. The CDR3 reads CASSLGAGLGLAGVFYEQYF. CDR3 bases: TGTGCCAGCAGCTTAGGGGCGGGACTCGGACTAGCGGGAGTCTTCTACGAGCAGTACTTC.